The 31 T cell receptor beta chains in this list originate from one sample, sequenced in a study of beta chain features in type 1 diabetes. Findings of the study overall: There was a moderate but significant shortening of TCRB CDR3s in all four CD4+ subsets of Type 1 diabetes patients.

Every isolated RNA sample was fully reverse transcribed, so sequencing captured expressed TCRB transcripts. The data were produced by immunoSEQ multiplex PCR, yet TCRdb's version contains in-frame clones alone and is incomplete. The sample carries 500,000 to 800,000 clones, over 10% recorded once. Which antigens these TCRs recognize remains unknown. Sequences were obtained from naive CD4+ T cells from blood. The receptor source for this set is a man younger than 45 with type 1 diabetes.

The chain joins TRBV7-9 to TRBJ1-6; the D gene is possibly TRBD1 (6 bases). Trimming left V 3 bases short and J 3 bases short, with 15 bases between. In germline, CDR1 is SEHNR, CDR2 FQNEAQ (reference sequence). The CDR3 contains 17 residues. The CDR3 sequence is CASSLTRQGIYNSPLHF. The CDR3 nucleotides are TGTGCCAGCAGCTTGACCCGGCAGGGGATCTATAATTCACCCCTCCACTTT.

This clone showed up just a few times. The chain couples TRBV5-1 to TRBJ1-2; D unclear. Trimming took off 0 bases at V and 5 bases at J, with 11 bases between the two ends. The germline CDR1 and CDR2 sequences are SGHRS and YFSETQ. This CDR3 contains 14 residues. The CDR3 DNA sequence: TGCGCCAGCAGCTTGGGCGGCGGCCCTTATGGCTACACCTTC. Its protein product is CASSLGGGPYGYTF. The full variable domain, in which reference TRBV5-1 and TRBJ1-2 provide the parts outside the CDR3, is KAGVTQTPRYLIKTRGQQVTLSCSPISGHRSVSWYQQTPGQGLQFLFEYFSETQRNKGNFPGRFSGRQFSNSRSEMNVSTLELGDSALYLCASSLGGGPYGYTFGSGTRLTVV.

The J gene is TRBJ1-1, the V gene TRBV11-3, with D unresolved. Germline V gene lookup returns CDR1 SGHNT and CDR2 YENEEA. This CDR3 region has 16 residues. V was shortened by 5 bases and J by 0 bases, with 16 bases between the two germline ends. CDR3 protein: CASSPVTQPVNTEAFF. CDR3 sequence (DNA): TGTGCCAGCAGCCCCGTCACGCAGCCCGTGAACACTGAAGCTTTCTTT.

This clone was observed a handful of times. The V and J genes are TRBV10-3 and TRBJ1-6; D is perhaps TRBD1 (5 bases). The germline CDR1 and CDR2 sequences are ENHRY and SYGVKD. V lost 8 bases, J lost 12 bases, and 11 bases lay in between. The CDR3 is made up of 11 amino acids. The CDR3 spells CAIRHGGPLHF. The DNA for the CDR3 is TGTGCCATCCGCCACGGGGGACCCCTCCACTTT.

This clone turned up a few times. This chain uses TRBV28 with TRBJ2-5; TRBD2 might be the D (5 bases). From germline, CDR1 is MDHEN and CDR2 SYDVKM. The CDR3 length is 14 residues. Trimming took off 6 bases at V and 6 bases at J, with 17 bases between the two ends. CDR3 DNA sequence: TGTGCCAGCAGCTTCGACGCCGGAGGAAAGACCCAGTACTTC. Translating it yields CASSFDAGGKTQYF.

This clone was seen a few times. This rearrangement joins TRBV7-2 to TRBJ1-1; 8 bases fit TRBD1. The length of the CDR3 is 13 residues. Unmatched junction bases numbered 12, after V lost 8 bases and J lost 10 bases. Germline CDR1 and CDR2: SGHTA and FQGNSA. CDR3 amino acids: CASGPGQEVGAFF. CDR3 DNA: TGTGCCAGCGGACCGGGACAGGAGGTCGGAGCTTTCTTT.

This chain links TRBV9 with TRBJ2-1; 8 bases line up with TRBD1. Looked up from germline, CDR1 is SGDLS and CDR2 is YYNGEE. With V trimmed by 3 bases and J by 5 bases, 1 base remained unmatched. The CDR3 is 13 residues long. The CDR3 sequence is CASSATGDNEQFF. In DNA form, the CDR3 reads TGTGCCAGCAGCGCGACAGGGGACAATGAGCAGTTCTTC.

This chain uses TRBV10-3 with TRBJ2-7; D might be TRBD1 or TRBD2, each matching 6 bases. Germline CDR1 is ENHRY and CDR2 is SYGVKD. The V and J ends lost 4 bases and 4 bases respectively, with 14 bases between them. The length of the CDR3 is 14 residues. The CDR3 DNA reads as TGTGCCATCAGTGCCCTCCCGGGGGCATACGAGCAGTACTTC. It encodes CAISALPGAYEQYF.

This clone has only a few counts. This chain links TRBV2 with TRBJ1-5, with unresolved D. The germline CDR1 and CDR2 sequences are SNHLY and FYNNEI. V dropped 3 bases and J dropped 0 bases, with 15 bases sitting between them. The CDR3 spans 17 residues. CDR3 sequence: CASSELRSSDSNQPQHF. The DNA of the CDR3 is TGTGCCAGCAGTGAGTTACGGAGCTCAGATAGCAATCAGCCCCAGCATTTT.

The V gene is TRBV6-5, the J gene TRBJ2-7, with D perhaps matching TRBD1 (5 bases). The V gene's germline CDR1 is MNHEY and CDR2 SVGAGI. The V end lost 4 bases, the J end lost 3 bases, and 13 bases lay between the germline ends. The CDR3 loop spans 14 amino acids. This CDR3 is CASSFSGKGYEQYF. The CDR3 bases are TGTGCCAGCAGTTTTTCAGGGAAAGGCTACGAGCAGTACTTC.

This chain links TRBV23-1 with TRBJ2-1; 8 positions agree with TRBD2. TRBV23-1 is given ORF status, its function remaining uncertain. The CDR3 has 14 amino acids. V gave up 4 bases and J gave up 5 bases; unmatched junction bases: 4. Written as DNA, the CDR3 is TGCGCCAGCAGTCCGCGGGGGGAGGACAATGAGCAGTTCTTC. Translating it yields CASSPRGEDNEQFF.

The chain employs TRBV6-5 and TRBJ1-6, with 8 positions matching TRBD1. With 4 bases clipped from V and 9 bases from J, the junction kept 2 bases outside the gene matches. Germline loops: CDR1 MNHEY, CDR2 SVGAGI. The CDR3 has 13 residues. CDR3 nucleotides: TGTGCCAGCAGTTCTGACAGGGGTTCACCCCTCCACTTT. This gives the protein CASSSDRGSPLHF.

This clone was seen ten or more times. The chain joins TRBV14 to TRBJ2-3; D possibly corresponds to TRBD1 (5 bases). Germline values: CDR1 SGHDN, CDR2 FVKESK. Trimming pared 4 bases from V and 0 bases from J, leaving 14 bases between. The CDR3 has 16 residues. In DNA form, the CDR3 reads TGTGCCAGCAGCCCACTCGACAGACAGAGCACAGATACGCAGTATTTT. This gives the protein CASSPLDRQSTDTQYF.

Concerning this clone: Additional DNA sequences in this sample encode the identical CDR3. The chain employs TRBV5-1 and TRBJ2-7; TRBD1 aligns across 7 bases. Germline V gene sequence: CDR1 SGHRS, CDR2 YFSETQ. This CDR3 has 13 amino acids. Losses at the gene ends were 0 bases for V and 3 bases for J; bases not matched to a gene: 0. The CDR3 sequence: CASSLDRGYEQYF. The DNA for the CDR3 is TGCGCCAGCAGCTTGGACAGGGGCTACGAGCAGTACTTC. The full variable domain, its missing parts supplied by reference TRBV5-1 and TRBJ2-7, is KAGVTQTPRYLIKTRGQQVTLSCSPISGHRSVSWYQQTPGQGLQFLFEYFSETQRNKGNFPGRFSGRQFSNSRSEMNVSTLELGDSALYLCASSLDRGYEQYFGPGTRLTVT.

The chain recombines TRBV28 with TRBJ2-7, with D hard to call. Germline loops: CDR1 MDHEN, CDR2 SYDVKM. Deletions cut 8 bases from V and 0 bases from J, with 5 bases between. The CDR3 runs to 11 residues. CDR3 nucleotide sequence: TGTGCCAGCGCTAGCTCCTACGAGCAGTACTTC. Encoded protein: CASASSYEQYF. Using reference TRBV28 and TRBJ2-7 for the parts outside the CDR3, the full variable domain is DVKVTQSSRYLVKRTGEKVFLECVQDMDHENMFWYRQDPGLGLRLIYFSYDVKMKEKGDIPEGYSVSREKKERFSLILESASTNQTSMYLCASASSYEQYFGPGTRLTVT.

This clone has only a few counts. V and J are TRBV11-3 and TRBJ2-2; D possibly uses TRBD1 or TRBD2 (5 bases each). V was trimmed by 4 bases and J by 4 bases, leaving 22 bases between them. Looked up from germline, CDR1 is SGHNT and CDR2 is YENEEA. There are 18 residues in the CDR3. CDR3 in amino acids: CASSSDIWGQEVTGELFF. The DNA for the CDR3 is TGTGCCAGCAGCTCGGACATATGGGGTCAGGAGGTCACCGGGGAGCTGTTTTTT.

This clone was seen a handful of times. The chain employs TRBV19 and TRBJ1-2; D ambiguous. The germline V gene encodes CDR1 LNHDA and CDR2 SQIVND (reference sequence). The CDR3 consists of 12 residues. Trimming took 4 bases from V and 7 from J, leaving 10 bases between them. CDR3 in amino acids: CASSTRISGYTF. The DNA of the CDR3 is TGTGCCAGTAGTACTAGGATCTCTGGCTACACCTTC.

This clone appeared a few times. The rearrangement uses TRBV2 and TRBJ2-1; D may be TRBD1 (6 bases). This CDR3 comprises 14 residues. Germline V gene lookup returns CDR1 SNHLY and CDR2 FYNNEI. Trimming cost V 5 bases and J 9 bases, with 17 bases left between them. CDR3 loop: CASSQGGSVFEQFF. CDR3 nucleotide sequence: TGTGCCAGCAGTCAAGGGGGATCGGTATTTGAGCAGTTCTTC.

The gene calls are TRBV28 and TRBJ2-3, with 7 bases fitting TRBD1. Looked up from germline, CDR1 is MDHEN and CDR2 is SYDVKM. V dropped 7 bases and J dropped 2; count of bases not matched to a gene: 3. The CDR3 contains 13 residues. The chain's CDR3 is CASTTGVTDTQYF. For the CDR3, the DNA is TGTGCCAGCACTACAGGGGTCACAGATACGCAGTATTTT.

This clone was seen more than once but under ten times. The V gene is TRBV11-2, the J gene TRBJ1-4; D not resolved. Germline loops: CDR1 SGHAT, CDR2 FQNNGV. V was cut by 5 bases and J by 5 bases, with 9 bases left in between. This CDR3 has 13 amino acids. The CDR3 loop reads CASSPLPNEKLFF. DNA of the CDR3: TGTGCCAGCAGCCCCCTCCCCAATGAAAAACTGTTTTTT.

The chain recombines TRBV25-1 with TRBJ1-5; tentatively, D is TRBD1 (6 bases). V was trimmed by 1 base and J by 13 bases, leaving 20 bases between them. In germline, CDR1 is MGHDK, CDR2 SYGVNS. The CDR3 extends over 15 amino acids. The CDR3 region has the DNA TGTGCCAGCAGTGAATCCGGACAGTCCGGAGTCCTTCAGCATTTT. It is translated as CASSESGQSGVLQHF.

The V gene is TRBV10-3, the J gene TRBJ1-1; possible D gene TRBD1, 6 bases. CDR3 length: 14 amino acids. Between the trimmed V and J ends, which lost 9 bases and 5 bases, there was a span of 19 bases. Germline lookup yields CDR1 ENHRY and CDR2 SYGVKD. The CDR3 coding sequence is TGTGCCATTCGACGACAGGTGAGTCGAACTGAAGCTTTCTTT. Its protein is CAIRRQVSRTEAFF.

V and J are TRBV5-6 and TRBJ2-5; D possibly uses TRBD1 or TRBD2 (6 bases each). CDR1 and CDR2 (germline): SGHDT, YYEEEE. The CDR3 loop spans 14 amino acids. Trimming left V 7 bases short and J 3 bases short, with 16 bases between. CDR3 loop: CASRVGGQKETQYF. In DNA form, the CDR3 reads TGTGCCAGCCGTGTGGGAGGACAGAAAGAGACCCAGTACTTC.

As for this clone: This sample includes further DNA sequences coding for the same CDR3. V usage is TRBV4-3 and J usage is TRBJ1-5, with D uncertain. Germline values: CDR1 LGHNA, CDR2 YSLEER. The ends were cut back, 0 bases at V and 7 bases at J, with 7 bases in the middle. This CDR3 comprises 13 residues. In DNA form, the CDR3 reads TGCGCCAGCAGCCAAGATCGGGGACAGCCCCAGCATTTT. Encoded protein: CASSQDRGQPQHF.

This clone was detected only once. The CDR3 DNA sequence: TGTGCCAGCAGCGCCCAGATGAACACTGAAGCTTTCTTT. It encodes CASSAQMNTEAFF. The V gene is TRBV9, the J gene TRBJ1-1; the D is unclear. Trimming cost V 3 bases and J 0 bases, with 6 bases left between them. CDR1 SGDLS and CDR2 YYNGEE come from the germline V gene. This CDR3 has 13 residues.

This clone was counted only a few times. The V gene is TRBV9, the J gene TRBJ2-7; TRBD2 agrees at 7 bases. The J segment lost 0 bases and the V segment lost 0 bases, leaving 6 bases of the junction unmatched. Germline V gene sequence: CDR1 SGDLS, CDR2 YYNGEE. The CDR3 spans 16 residues. The CDR3 bases are TGTGCCAGCAGCGTAGACCCCGGGACTACCTCCTACGAGCAGTACTTC. Protein product: CASSVDPGTTSYEQYF.

This chain joins TRBV7-9 and TRBJ1-2; possible D gene TRBD1, 5 bases. V was cut by 5 bases and J by 4 bases, with 14 bases left in between. Germline-derived CDR1 and CDR2 are SEHNR and FQNEAQ (reference sequence). The CDR3 spans 14 residues. The CDR3 here is CASSPGDRAYGYTF. The CDR3 DNA follows: TGTGCCAGCAGCCCAGGAGACAGAGCCTATGGCTACACCTTC.

About this clone itself: Other DNA sequences in the sample encode the same CDR3. This chain joins TRBV2 and TRBJ2-7, with D perhaps TRBD1 (6 bases). The CDR3 has 14 amino acids. Per the germline V gene, CDR1 is SNHLY and CDR2 is FYNNEI. Trimming stripped 0 bases from V and 4 bases from J, with 10 bases between. The CDR3 nucleotides read TGTGCCAGCAGTGAAGCGCTTCAGGGGTACGAGCAGTACTTC. Its protein product is CASSEALQGYEQYF. Drawing the rest from reference TRBV2 and TRBJ2-7, the complete variable domain is EPEVTQTPSHQVTQMGQEVILRCVPISNHLYFYWYRQILGQKVEFLVSFYNNEISEKSEIFDDQFSVERPDGSNFTLKIRSTKLEDSAMYFCASSEALQGYEQYFGPGTRLTVT.

This clone was detected a few times. The chain employs TRBV6-4 and TRBJ2-2, with 9 bases fitting TRBD1. The CDR3 has 14 residues. CDR1 is MRHNA, CDR2 SNTAGT, per germline. V trimming: 3 bases; J trimming: 5 bases; junction bases outside the gene matches: 1. Here the CDR3 DNA reads TGTGCCAGCAGTGAACAGGGGGCGACCGGGGAGCTGTTTTTT. Protein: CASSEQGATGELFF.

This clone was detected a few times. J is TRBJ2-6 and V is TRBV28; the D gene could be TRBD1 or TRBD2 (5 bases each). V lost 5 bases and J lost 4, with 12 bases in between. The CDR3 consists of 15 residues. The germline V gene has CDR1 MDHEN and CDR2 SYDVKM. The CDR3 bases are TGTGCCAGCAGTGGGTCAGGGACCGGGGCCAACGTCCTGACTTTC. Protein: CASSGSGTGANVLTF.

There are a few counts of this clone. The CDR3 coding sequence is TGTGCCATCAGCAGAGGGGTGGCCGGGGAGCTGTTTTTT. Amino acids: CAISRGVAGELFF. The rearrangement uses TRBV10-3 and TRBJ2-2, with D perhaps being TRBD1 or TRBD2 (5 bases each). The CDR3 sequence is 13 residues long. V gave up 6 bases and J gave up 6 bases, with 11 bases separating them. Germline CDR1 is ENHRY and CDR2 is SYGVKD.